A single sample is the source of the 23 T cell receptor beta chains below, sequenced in a study of blood T cell repertoires in COVID-19. Sequencing was performed with immunoSEQ multiplex PCR; in TCRdb, only in-frame clones are kept and a portion is missing. The sample lists roughly 70,000 clones; 70% to 85% were seen once. Sample: peripheral blood. These receptors were taken from an older woman with acute or convalescent COVID-19.

Notes on this clone: At one end, the junction sequence differs from germline, possibly due to a read error. This CDR3 reads CASSYSAGGVRPPLPF. The CDR3 bases are TGTGCCAGCAGTTACTCGGCTGGCGGGGTCCGACCCCCCTTACCCTTC. The V and J genes are TRBV6-7 and TRBJ2-4; possible D gene TRBD2, 6 bases. TRBV6-7 is assigned to the ORF class and has an uncertain function. The CDR3 loop spans 16 amino acids.

This clone was recorded only once. This CDR3 is CAWSLRDNQPQHF. The CDR3 bases are TGTGCCTGGAGTCTCCGGGACAACCAGCCCCAGCATTTT. The chain employs TRBV30 and TRBJ1-5; perhaps TRBD1 as D (6 bases). The V end was cut by 2 bases, the J end by 7 bases, with 12 bases between. The germline gives CDR1 GTSNPN, CDR2 SVGIG (reference sequence). The CDR3 length is 13 residues.

The chain carries TRBV6-5 and TRBJ1-1; D uncertain. The V end was cut by 8 bases, the J end by 4 bases, with 8 bases between. Germline assignment: CDR1 MNHEY and CDR2 SVGAGI. The CDR3 covers 11 residues. The CDR3 bases are TGTGCCAGCCTACGGGGCACTGAAGCTTTCTTT. This sequence encodes CASLRGTEAFF.

This chain links TRBV7-6 with TRBJ1-4; 7 bases are a match to TRBD1. V dropped 5 bases and J dropped 6; count of bases not matched to a gene: 9. The CDR3 has 15 amino acids. Germline V CDR1 and CDR2: SGHVS, FNYEAQ. The DNA for the CDR3 is TGTGCCAGCAGCCCCTTATTAGACAGGGATGAAAAACTGTTTTTT. As protein: CASSPLLDRDEKLFF.

The V call is TRBV7-8, the J call TRBJ2-3; tentative D call: TRBD1 (5 bases). CDR3 length: 19 residues. The germline V and J ends were trimmed by 0 bases and 0 bases, with 19 bases remaining between them. In germline, CDR1 is SGHVS, CDR2 FQNEAQ. CDR3 in amino acids: CASSLASLGAGPSTDTQYF. As DNA, the CDR3 is TGTGCCAGCAGCTTAGCGAGTCTTGGAGCAGGGCCTAGCACAGATACGCAGTATTTT. The whole variable domain, remainder taken from reference TRBV7-8 and TRBJ2-3, is GAGVSQSPRYKVAKRGQDVALRCDPISGHVSLFWYQQALGQGPEFLTYFQNEAQLDKSGLPSDRFFAERPEGSVSTLKIQRTQQEDSAVYLCASSLASLGAGPSTDTQYFGPGTRLTVL.

The J gene is TRBJ2-7, the V gene TRBV6-5; TRBD1 aligns across 8 bases. CDR1 and CDR2 from the germline V gene are MNHEY and SVGAGI. This CDR3 has 15 amino acids. With V trimmed by 3 bases and J by 2 bases, 6 bases remained unmatched. CDR3 sequence reads: CASSYGQGGPYEQYF. The CDR3 DNA is TGTGCCAGCAGTTATGGACAGGGAGGACCCTACGAGCAGTACTTC.

The J gene is TRBJ2-2, the V gene TRBV19, with TRBD1 matching over 9 bases. This CDR3 region has 15 residues. Germline loops: CDR1 LNHDA, CDR2 SQIVND (reference sequence). The V gene end was trimmed by 5 bases and the J gene end by 7 bases; junction bases not matched to a gene: 8. This CDR3 is CASSPGTGRNGELFF. The CDR3 DNA reads TGTGCCAGTAGTCCCGGGACAGGGCGGAACGGGGAGCTGTTTTTT. Complete variable domain (other parts from reference TRBV19 and TRBJ2-2): DGGITQSPKYLFRKEGQNVTLSCEQNLNHDAMYWYRQDPGQGLRLIYYSQIVNDFQKGDIAEGYSVSREKKESFPLTVTSAQKNPTAFYLCASSPGTGRNGELFFGEGSRLTVL.

J is TRBJ1-6 and V is TRBV6-1; no definite D call. The CDR3 sequence is 15 residues long. Germline-derived CDR1 and CDR2 are MNHNS and SASEGT. V lost 3 bases and J lost 6, with 12 bases in between. The CDR3 protein is CASSDSGGRNSPLHF. The CDR3 region has the DNA TGTGCCAGCAGTGATAGTGGAGGTCGTAATTCACCCCTCCACTTT.

This chain links TRBV15 with TRBJ1-1, with TRBD1 matching over 9 bases. The CDR3 consists of 14 residues. The V segment lost 6 bases and the J segment 5 bases; nucleotides outside the gene matches: 7. CDR1 is LNHNV, CDR2 YYDKDF, per germline (reference sequence). CDR3 nucleotide sequence: TGTGCCACCAGTCCGGGGACAGGGTGGACTGAAGCTTTCTTT. Its protein is CATSPGTGWTEAFF.

A few counts support this clone. V and J are TRBV11-3 and TRBJ2-2, with 9 bases aligning to TRBD2. CDR1 and CDR2 from the germline V gene are SGHNT and YENEEA. V gave up 0 bases and J gave up 0 bases; unmatched junction bases: 2. This CDR3 spans 17 amino acids. In nucleotides, the CDR3 is TGTGCCAGCAGCTTAGATCGACTAGCGGCGAACACCGGGGAGCTGTTTTTT. Protein: CASSLDRLAANTGELFF.

J is TRBJ2-5 and V is TRBV18; the D gene is possibly TRBD2 (7 bases). The CDR3 totals 13 residues. Trimming pared 5 bases from V and 5 bases from J, leaving 12 bases between. The germline V gene has CDR1 KGHSH and CDR2 LQKENI. CDR3 nucleotides: TGTGCCAGCTCATACAGGGAGGGGGAGACCCAGTACTTC. Encoded protein: CASSYREGETQYF.

The chain recombines TRBV18 with TRBJ1-5, with TRBD1 identical over 11 bases. The CDR3 totals 16 residues. V dropped 3 bases and J dropped 6; count of bases not matched to a gene: 7. Germline CDR1 is KGHSH and CDR2 is LQKENI. The CDR3 DNA is TGTGCCAGCTCACCGCCCGGGACAGGGGGTGTTCAGCCCCAGCATTTT. Translating it yields CASSPPGTGGVQPQHF.

This chain connects TRBV20-1 to TRBJ2-5; the match to TRBD2 covers 11 bases. V lost 3 bases, J lost 3 bases, and 6 bases stayed unmatched. Germline loops: CDR1 DFQATT, CDR2 SNEGSKA (reference sequence). This CDR3 contains 15 residues. In nucleotides, the CDR3 is TGCAGTGCTAGTACTAGCGGGAGTGTGGAAGAGACCCAGTACTTC. This sequence encodes CSASTSGSVEETQYF.

V gene TRBV28 combines with J gene TRBJ1-5; D call uncertain. V was trimmed by 7 bases and J by 2 bases, leaving 9 bases between them. The CDR3 is 13 residues long. Germline V gene lookup returns CDR1 MDHEN and CDR2 SYDVKM. CDR3 sequence reads: CASNNRGNQPQHF. The CDR3 DNA sequence: TGTGCCAGCAACAACAGAGGCAATCAGCCCCAGCATTTT.

The V and J genes are TRBV27 and TRBJ1-6; possible D gene TRBD1, 5 bases. CDR1 is MNHEY and CDR2 is SMNVEV in the germline V gene (reference sequence). This CDR3 is built from 14 residues. Trimming cost V 6 bases and J 7 bases, with 13 bases left between them. CDR3 sequence: CASSPQGLNSPLHF. In DNA, the CDR3 is TGTGCCAGCAGCCCTCAGGGACTCAATTCACCCCTCCACTTT.

This clone was found a few times. This chain connects TRBV7-9 to TRBJ1-3; tentatively, D is TRBD1 (6 bases). V lost 5 bases to trimming and J lost 5 bases, with 16 bases between them. The CDR3 runs to 15 residues. Germline V gene data show CDR1 as SEHNR and CDR2 as FQNEAQ (reference sequence). The CDR3 region has the DNA TGTGCCAGCAGCCTCGACACAGGGACGAGAAACACCATATATTTT. Encoded protein: CASSLDTGTRNTIYF.

This clone was seen a handful of times. The CDR3: CASSFSPGEAFF. DNA of the CDR3: TGTGCCAGCAGTTTCTCTCCCGGGGAAGCTTTCTTT. The V call is TRBV27, the J call TRBJ1-1; the D is unclear. The CDR3 covers 12 residues. Germline V gene data show CDR1 as MNHEY and CDR2 as SMNVEV (reference sequence). With 3 bases removed from V and 8 bases from J, the gap between germline ends came to 10 bases.

This clone came up once. The chain couples TRBV12-3 or TRBV12-4 to TRBJ1-1; no clear D gene. This CDR3 region has 13 residues. The ends were cut back, 5 bases at V and 1 base at J, with 8 bases in the middle. The CDR3 loop reads CASSVYRNTEAFF. For the CDR3, the DNA is TGTGCCAGCAGTGTCTACAGGAACACTGAAGCTTTCTTT.

The rearrangement joins TRBV14 to TRBJ1-2, with D perhaps TRBD1 (5 bases). Looked up from germline, CDR1 is SGHDN and CDR2 is FVKESK. The V end was cut by 0 bases, the J end by 4 bases, with 9 bases between. This CDR3 is built from 14 residues. CDR3 DNA sequence: TGTGCCAGCAGCCAAGAGCGGGGCCCCTATGGCTACACCTTC. Amino acids: CASSQERGPYGYTF.

The rearrangement links TRBV10-3 to TRBJ1-1, with D unclear. V shed 8 bases and J shed 2 bases, with 12 bases lying between them. This CDR3 is built from 13 residues. The V gene's germline CDR1 is ENHRY and CDR2 SYGVKD. The CDR3 coding sequence is TGTGCCATCGGAGAGAAGTCTAACACTGAAGCTTTCTTT. It translates to CAIGEKSNTEAFF.

The chain is built from TRBV5-1 and TRBJ2-7; the match to TRBD2 covers 10 bases. The trim removed 2 bases at V and 3 bases at J, leaving 2 bases unmatched. The germline CDR1 and CDR2 sequences are SGHRS and YFSETQ. This CDR3 region has 14 residues. This CDR3 is CASSLTSGDYEQYF. Written as DNA, the CDR3 is TGCGCCAGCAGCTTAACTAGCGGGGACTACGAGCAGTACTTC.

J is TRBJ1-5 and V is TRBV2; 7 bases are shared with TRBD1. V was clipped by 6 bases and J by 4 bases; unmatched bases: 9. The CDR3 extends over 15 amino acids. Germline-derived CDR1 and CDR2 are SNHLY and FYNNEI. CDR3 protein: CASRVRTGSNQPQHF. CDR3 in DNA: TGTGCCAGCAGGGTACGGACAGGAAGTAATCAGCCCCAGCATTTT.

The chain is built from TRBV19 and TRBJ2-7; a weak D match, TRBD1 (6 bases). Between the trimmed V and J ends, which lost 10 bases and 1 base, there was a span of 20 bases. The germline V gene has CDR1 LNHDA and CDR2 SQIVND (reference sequence). The CDR3 spans 15 residues. The CDR3 region is CATISGVRVSYEQYF. The DNA of the CDR3 is TGTGCCACCATTTCAGGGGTCCGAGTTTCCTACGAGCAGTACTTC.